The 5 T cell receptor beta chains below come from one sample, sequenced in a study of T cell changes during pregnancy in multiple sclerosis (dated by TCRdb to about 2019). Library preparation was by the immunoSEQ multiplex PCR assay. This is the immuneACCESS table as TCRdb keeps it, with only in-frame sequences that have V and J called. A part of the clones is gone; compared with another copy, unresolved V genes explain less than half, and the rest is unexplained. The sample yields around 60,000 clones; 93% were counted once. The ten top clones hold under 2% of the sample. The sequenced sample was peripheral blood, obtained after pregnancy. These receptors originate from a female donor with multiple sclerosis, enrolled in a pregnancy study.

This chain links TRBV5-5 with TRBJ2-5; no clear D gene. There are 11 residues in the CDR3. V shed 1 base and J shed 5 bases, with 3 bases lying between them. Germline V gene sequence: CDR1 SGHKS, CDR2 YYEKEE (reference sequence). DNA for the CDR3: TGTGCCAGCAGCTTGCGGGAGACCCAGTACTTC. The encoded protein is CASSLRETQYF.

V usage is TRBV6-6 and J usage is TRBJ2-1; D ambiguous. This CDR3 comprises 12 residues. Trimming shortened V by 5 bases and J by 8 bases, and 10 bases separated the two germline ends. Germline-derived CDR1 and CDR2 are MNHNY and SVGAGI (reference sequence). CDR3 nucleotide sequence: TGTGCCAGCAGTCCCCATCTAGATGAGCAGTTCTTC. It is translated as CASSPHLDEQFF.

The chain joins TRBV6-4 to TRBJ2-1, with 8 bases aligning to TRBD2. The J segment lost 8 bases and the V segment lost 8 bases, leaving 8 bases of the junction unmatched. Germline V gene sequence: CDR1 MRHNA, CDR2 SNTAGT. The CDR3 has 13 residues. CDR3 loop: CASSTSVHDEQFF. The CDR3, as DNA: TGTGCCAGCTCGACTAGCGTACACGATGAGCAGTTCTTC.

This rearrangement joins TRBV5-4 to TRBJ2-1; D might be TRBD2 (5 bases). The CDR3 has 13 residues. The germline gives CDR1 SGHNT, CDR2 YYREEE (reference sequence). Trimming took 6 bases from V and 0 from J, leaving 7 bases between them. The CDR3 sequence is CASTTSSYNEQFF. The CDR3 DNA reads as TGTGCCAGCACCACTAGCTCCTACAATGAGCAGTTCTTC.

The gene calls are TRBV2 and TRBJ2-5; 8 bases map to TRBD2. This CDR3 contains 15 residues. V lost 5 bases, J lost 3 bases, and 8 bases stayed unmatched. Germline-derived CDR1 and CDR2 are SNHLY and FYNNEI. The CDR3 DNA reads TGTGCCAGCAGTAGCAACGGACTAGCAAAAGAGACCCAGTACTTC. Its protein is CASSSNGLAKETQYF.